The 24 T cell receptor beta chains listed next were all sequenced from one sample in a study of cytomegalovirus exposure and HLA in healthy donors. Researchers ran the PCR with 60 Vbeta and 13 Jbeta primers. Sequencing used immunoSEQ multiplex PCR; TCRdb keeps in-frame clones, though not all of them. Here the sample spans around 170,000 clones, 76% being singletons. Sequenced material: PBMCs. The source of these receptors is a woman aged 30 to 39 in good health and CMV-seropositive.

The chain employs TRBV7-3 and TRBJ2-7; TRBD2 matches 12 bases. The CDR3 extends over 14 amino acids. From germline, CDR1 is SGHTA and CDR2 FQGTGA. J was trimmed by 6 bases and V by 6 bases; bases with no gene match: 6. This chain's CDR3 is CASSSSGGVGEQYF. CDR3 bases: TGTGCCAGCAGTTCTAGCGGGGGGGTCGGCGAGCAGTACTTC.

The chain is built from TRBV7-9 and TRBJ2-2; 7 nucleotides align to TRBD1. J was trimmed by 3 bases and V by 9 bases; bases with no gene match: 7. The CDR3 length is 14 residues. Germline values: CDR1 SEHNR, CDR2 FQNEAQ (reference sequence). The CDR3 coding sequence is TGTGCCAGGACGGACAGGTCTGACACCGGGGAGCTGTTTTTT. The encoded protein is CARTDRSDTGELFF.

The rearrangement uses TRBV27 and TRBJ2-5; 11 bases align to TRBD1. Germline V gene data show CDR1 as MNHEY and CDR2 as SMNVEV (reference sequence). Trimming cost V 6 bases and J 3 bases; bases outside gene matches: 9. The CDR3 has 16 residues. This CDR3 is CASSPGQGVIEETQYF. The CDR3 nucleotides read TGTGCCAGCAGCCCGGGACAGGGGGTAATAGAAGAGACCCAGTACTTC.

V is TRBV12-5 and J is TRBJ1-2; TRBD1 matches at 8 bases. This CDR3 spans 14 amino acids. Germline-derived CDR1 and CDR2 are LGHNT and FRNRAP. J was trimmed by 4 bases and V by 0 bases; bases with no gene match: 1. CDR3 in amino acids: CASGLVQGGYGYTF. CDR3 DNA sequence: TGTGCTAGTGGTTTGGTACAGGGGGGCTATGGCTACACCTTC.

This clone has only one observation. Here the CDR3 reads CASSPGQDYGYTF. The CDR3 nucleotides read TGTGCCAGCAGTCCTGGACAGGACTATGGCTACACCTTC. This chain uses TRBV28 with TRBJ1-2; 7 bases match TRBD1. V shed 5 bases and J 3 bases; nucleotides not matched to a gene: 3. Germline V lookup: CDR1 MDHEN, CDR2 SYDVKM. The CDR3 consists of 13 residues.

The CDR3 nucleotides read TGTGCCAGCACGGGCGGGTCTAACTATGGCTACACCTTC. Amino acid sequence: CASTGGSNYGYTF. The V call is TRBV2, the J call TRBJ1-2; D unclear. The V end was cut by 7 bases, the J end by 0 bases, with 9 bases between. The CDR3 has 13 amino acids. CDR1 is SNHLY, CDR2 FYNNEI, per germline. Looking up the rest from reference TRBV2 and TRBJ1-2 gives the full variable domain: EPEVTQTPSHQVTQMGQEVILRCVPISNHLYFYWYRQILGQKVEFLVSFYNNEISEKSEIFDDQFSVERPDGSNFTLKIRSTKLEDSAMYFCASTGGSNYGYTFGSGTRLTVV.

This clone was picked up a small number of times. V and J are TRBV20-1 and TRBJ2-1; D unclear. Germline values: CDR1 DFQATT, CDR2 SNEGSKA (reference sequence). V was cut by 4 bases and J by 7 bases, with 5 bases left in between. The CDR3 is 10 amino acids. The CDR3 sequence: CSATVNEQFF. For the CDR3, the DNA is TGCAGTGCTACTGTTAATGAGCAGTTCTTC.

The rearrangement links TRBV7-3 to TRBJ2-2, with TRBD2 identical over 13 bases. The CDR3 has 15 amino acids. The junction had 3 bases not matched to a gene; V was cut back by 5 bases and J by 6 bases. The V gene's germline CDR1 is SGHTA and CDR2 FQGTGA. The DNA for the CDR3 is TGTGCCAGCAGCCCAACTAGCGGGGGGGCCGGGGAGCTGTTTTTT. It yields the protein CASSPTSGGAGELFF.

The rearrangement links TRBV9 to TRBJ2-3; TRBD2 matches at 9 bases. The V and J ends lost 0 bases and 4 bases, in that order; junction bases with no gene match: 6. Germline V lookup: CDR1 SGDLS, CDR2 YYNGEE. This CDR3 is 16 amino acids long. CDR3 protein: CASSVEAGGDADTQYF. The CDR3 bases are TGTGCCAGCAGCGTAGAGGCGGGGGGGGACGCAGATACGCAGTATTTT. Filled out from reference TRBV9 and TRBJ2-3, the complete variable domain reads DSGVTQTPKHLITATGQRVTLRCSPRSGDLSVYWYQQSLDQGLQFLIQYYNGEERAKGNILERFSAQQFPDLHSELNLSSLELGDSALYFCASSVEAGGDADTQYFGPGTRLTVL.

The rearrangement uses TRBV6-6 and TRBJ2-3; maybe TRBD1 (6 bases). Germline V gene lookup returns CDR1 MNHNY and CDR2 SVGAGI (reference sequence). Deletions cut 6 bases from V and 5 bases from J, with 18 bases between. This CDR3 is built from 15 residues. In nucleotides, the CDR3 is TGTGCCAGCAGCTATCAGGTCCAGGGGAGAGATACGCAGTATTTT. Its translation is CASSYQVQGRDTQYF.

The rearrangement joins TRBV7-2 to TRBJ2-3; a weak D match, TRBD1 (6 bases). This CDR3 region has 14 residues. V lost 6 bases and J lost 1, with 11 bases in between. Per the germline V gene, CDR1 is SGHTA and CDR2 is FQGNSA. The CDR3, as DNA: TGTGCCAGCAGTCCAGGGGCCCGCACAGATACGCAGTATTTT. Translating gives CASSPGARTDTQYF.

The chain employs TRBV7-2 and TRBJ2-2; the match to TRBD1 covers 7 bases. After removal of 5 bases from V and 13 bases from J, the junction contained 13 bases not matched to a gene. Germline V gene data show CDR1 as SGHTA and CDR2 as FQGNSA. The CDR3 consists of 14 residues. CDR3 DNA: TGTGCCAGCAGCCTGACAGGGTCCGGGGTGGGGCTGTTTTTT. Translating it yields CASSLTGSGVGLFF. The complete variable domain, with remaining parts taken from reference TRBV7-2 and TRBJ2-2, reads GAGVSQSPSNKVTEKGKDVELRCDPISGHTALYWYRQSLGQGLEFLIYFQGNSAPDKSGLPSDRFSAERTGGSVSTLTIQRTQQEDSAVYLCASSLTGSGVGLFFGEGSRLTVL.

This clone was detected only a few times. The genes are TRBV5-4 and TRBJ2-5, with 8 bases aligning to TRBD1. CDR3 length: 14 amino acids. J gave up 5 bases and V 0 bases, and 3 bases lay outside the gene matches. CDR1 is SGHNT and CDR2 is YYREEE in the germline V gene (reference sequence). The CDR3 loop is CASSLDRGWETQYF. The DNA for the CDR3 is TGTGCCAGCAGCTTGGACAGGGGGTGGGAGACCCAGTACTTC. Full variable domain (missing parts from reference TRBV5-4 and TRBJ2-5): ETGVTQSPTHLIKTRGQQVTLRCSSQSGHNTVSWYQQALGQGPQFIFQYYREEENGRGNFPPRFSGLQFPNYSSELNVNALELDDSALYLCASSLDRGWETQYFGPGTRLLVL.

CDR3 sequence (DNA): TGTGCCAGCTCACCACGGTCAGGCACAGATACGCAGTATTTT. This gives the protein CASSPRSGTDTQYF. The chain joins TRBV18 to TRBJ2-3; no reliable D call. Germline V gene sequence: CDR1 KGHSH, CDR2 LQKENI. Trimming removed 1 base at V and 1 base at J, with 6 bases between. This CDR3 comprises 14 residues. Looking up the rest from reference TRBV18 and TRBJ2-3 gives the full variable domain: NAGVMQNPRHLVRRRGQEARLRCSPMKGHSHVYWYRQLPEEGLKFMVYLQKENIIDESGMPKERFSAEFPKEGPSILRIQQVVRGDSAAYFCASSPRSGTDTQYFGPGTRLTVL.

This chain joins TRBV7-9 and TRBJ1-1; possible D gene TRBD1, 5 bases. The CDR3 runs to 13 residues. Between the trimmed V and J ends, which lost 6 bases and 0 bases, there was a span of 8 bases. Per germline, CDR1 SEHNR and CDR2 FQNEAQ (reference sequence). CDR3 sequence reads: CASRDTMNTEAFF. The CDR3 DNA is TGTGCCAGCAGGGACACCATGAACACTGAAGCTTTCTTT.

V gene TRBV6-5 combines with J gene TRBJ1-2, with D tentatively TRBD1 (6 bases). V lost 5 bases and J 5 bases, leaving 18 bases between the germline ends. The germline V gene has CDR1 MNHEY and CDR2 SVGAGI. The CDR3 extends over 15 amino acids. The CDR3 here is CASSPGGGGWYGYTF. DNA of the CDR3: TGTGCCAGCAGTCCTGGAGGGGGGGGGTGGTATGGCTACACCTTC.

This rearrangement joins TRBV4-3 to TRBJ1-6; 9 positions match TRBD1. CDR1 and CDR2 from the germline V gene are LGHNA and YSLEER. The CDR3 covers 17 residues. V lost 4 bases, J lost 5 bases, and 9 bases stayed unmatched. The CDR3 spells CASSPRGQGVDNSPLHF. The DNA of the CDR3 is TGCGCCAGCAGCCCGCGGGGACAGGGCGTTGATAATTCACCCCTCCACTTT.

This chain links TRBV7-9 with TRBJ2-7, with TRBD1 matching over 7 bases. Germline V gene sequence: CDR1 SEHNR, CDR2 FQNEAQ (reference sequence). V lost 5 bases, J lost 4 bases, and 11 bases stayed unmatched. The CDR3 is made up of 15 amino acids. The CDR3 sequence: CASSPQQNRGYEQYF. CDR3 nucleotides: TGTGCCAGCAGCCCGCAACAGAACAGGGGTTACGAGCAGTACTTC.

The rearrangement links TRBV9 to TRBJ1-3; 10 bases agree with TRBD1. The CDR3 is 15 residues long. Unmatched junction bases numbered 4, after V lost 7 bases and J lost 0 bases. Germline CDR1 is SGDLS and CDR2 is YYNGEE. The CDR3 loop reads CASADRGTSGNTIYF. The CDR3 region has the DNA TGTGCCAGCGCGGACAGGGGGACCTCTGGAAACACCATATATTTT.

There are a few counts of this clone. V usage is TRBV5-4 and J usage is TRBJ2-5; D might be TRBD2 (5 bases). The germline V gene has CDR1 SGHNT and CDR2 YYREEE (reference sequence). Trimming took 0 bases from V and 5 from J, leaving 11 bases between them. This CDR3 contains 14 residues. The CDR3 reads CASSLVGRVETQYF. The CDR3 DNA follows: TGTGCCAGCAGCTTGGTAGGGAGAGTGGAGACCCAGTACTTC.

This clone was recorded once. This chain uses TRBV18 with TRBJ1-1; unclear D gene. Germline values: CDR1 KGHSH, CDR2 LQKENI. The CDR3 length is 12 residues. With 3 bases removed from V and 5 bases from J, the gap between germline ends came to 7 bases. In DNA form, the CDR3 reads TGTGCCAGCTCACCGACGGGGACTGAAGCTTTCTTT. Its protein is CASSPTGTEAFF.

V is TRBV12-5 and J is TRBJ2-7, with D tentatively TRBD1 (5 bases). The CDR3 length is 14 residues. Germline-derived CDR1 and CDR2 are LGHNT and FRNRAP. The germline V and J ends were trimmed by 5 bases and 4 bases, with 15 bases remaining between them. The chain's CDR3 is CASGAQVGWYEQYF. The CDR3 region has the DNA TGTGCTAGTGGTGCACAGGTCGGCTGGTACGAGCAGTACTTC.

This sequence joins TRBV5-1 and TRBJ1-1; possible D gene TRBD1, 5 bases. Germline V lookup: CDR1 SGHRS, CDR2 YFSETQ. The CDR3 consists of 15 residues. V was clipped by 1 base and J by 1 base, with 11 bases between them. In nucleotides, the CDR3 is TGCGCCAGCAGCTTGACGACAGCCCCGAACACTGAAGCTTTCTTT. As protein: CASSLTTAPNTEAFF.

This clone has just a few counts. The chain recombines TRBV11-2 with TRBJ1-6; 7 bases are a match to TRBD1. The CDR3 length is 17 residues. V was pared by 6 bases and J by 0 bases, with 8 bases of the junction left unmatched. The germline V gene has CDR1 SGHAT and CDR2 FQNNGV. CDR3 amino acids: CASRPRQGLSYNSPLHF. For the CDR3, the DNA is TGTGCCAGCAGACCTAGACAGGGCCTCTCCTATAATTCACCCCTCCACTTT.